These 8 T cell receptor beta chains were all obtained from the same sample, sequenced in a study of cytomegalovirus exposure and HLA in healthy donors. The study ran its PCR with 60 Vbeta and 13 Jbeta primers. The assay was immunoSEQ multiplex PCR, and TCRdb's table has in-frame clones only and misses some. The repertoire table contains under 200,000 clones. Material for sequencing was PBMCs. All receptors come from a woman aged 18-35 years in good health and CMV-seropositive.

The rearrangement uses TRBV6-6 and TRBJ2-1; 7 positions agree with TRBD1. This CDR3 is 14 amino acids long. V shed 6 bases, J shed 4 bases, and the junction held 6 bases outside the gene matches. The germline V gene has CDR1 MNHNY and CDR2 SVGAGI (reference sequence). The CDR3 sequence: CASRAGTVYNEQFF. Here the CDR3 DNA reads TGTGCCAGCAGGGCCGGGACAGTTTACAATGAGCAGTTCTTC.

The chain uses TRBV11-3 and TRBJ2-7; 7 nucleotides agree with TRBD2. CDR3 length equals 15 residues. The V and J ends lost 6 bases and 2 bases, in that order; junction bases with no gene match: 10. Germline CDR1 reads SGHNT; CDR2 reads YENEEA. The CDR3 coding sequence is TGTGCCAGCAGTCCATGGCTAGCGGTAACCTACGAGCAGTACTTC. Residues: CASSPWLAVTYEQYF.

V usage is TRBV6-5 and J usage is TRBJ2-2, with TRBD1 matching over 8 bases. This CDR3 is built from 16 residues. Germline V gives CDR1 MNHEY, CDR2 SVGAGI. Trimming at V came to 4 bases and at J to 4 bases, leaving 8 bases not matched to a gene. The CDR3 DNA sequence: TGTGCCAGCAGTTCGGTGACAGGGGTGAGCACCGGGGAGCTGTTTTTT. Translating gives CASSSVTGVSTGELFF.

This sequence joins TRBV5-4 and TRBJ2-2; perhaps TRBD1 as D (5 bases). The V gene lost 4 bases and the J gene lost 7 bases, with 11 bases spanning the gap. Germline CDR1 and CDR2: SGHNT and YYREEE (reference sequence). The CDR3 is 13 residues long. The CDR3: CASSVLGDGELFF. In DNA form, the CDR3 reads TGTGCCAGCAGCGTATTAGGGGACGGGGAGCTGTTTTTT.

The chain uses TRBV7-2 and TRBJ2-3; 9 bases are shared with TRBD2. CDR3 size: 15 residues. The V and J ends lost 0 bases and 6 bases, in that order; junction bases with no gene match: 4. Germline V lookup: CDR1 SGHTA, CDR2 FQGNSA. The CDR3 protein is CASSLAAGGTDTQYF. CDR3 sequence (DNA): TGTGCCAGCAGCTTAGCAGCGGGGGGTACGGATACGCAGTATTTT.

The V and J genes are TRBV11-3 and TRBJ1-3; no clear D gene. The CDR3 length is 14 residues. Germline values: CDR1 SGHNT, CDR2 YENEEA. Trimming removed 4 bases from V and 4 bases from J, with 11 bases in between. The CDR3 reads CASSSGVPGNTIYF. Here the CDR3 DNA reads TGTGCCAGCAGCTCAGGTGTGCCGGGAAACACCATATATTTT.

This sequence joins TRBV19 and TRBJ1-1, with D tentatively TRBD1 (6 bases). Trimming cost V 2 bases and J 4 bases, with 11 bases left between them. Germline-derived CDR1 and CDR2 are LNHDA and SQIVND (reference sequence). The CDR3 consists of 14 residues. CDR3 nucleotide sequence: TGTGCCAGTAGTATACAACAGGGATCCACTGAAGCTTTCTTT. It codes for CASSIQQGSTEAFF. The full variable domain, completed using reference TRBV19 and TRBJ1-1, is DGGITQSPKYLFRKEGQNVTLSCEQNLNHDAMYWYRQDPGQGLRLIYYSQIVNDFQKGDIAEGYSVSREKKESFPLTVTSAQKNPTAFYLCASSIQQGSTEAFFGQGTRLTVV.

The chain uses TRBV15 and TRBJ1-2; 7 nucleotides agree with TRBD1. V shed 5 bases and J 0 bases; nucleotides not matched to a gene: 3. The CDR3 runs to 14 residues. Germline values: CDR1 LNHNV, CDR2 YYDKDF (reference sequence). The CDR3 region is CATSPGTANYGYTF. CDR3 DNA: TGTGCCACCAGCCCCGGGACAGCTAACTATGGCTACACCTTC.